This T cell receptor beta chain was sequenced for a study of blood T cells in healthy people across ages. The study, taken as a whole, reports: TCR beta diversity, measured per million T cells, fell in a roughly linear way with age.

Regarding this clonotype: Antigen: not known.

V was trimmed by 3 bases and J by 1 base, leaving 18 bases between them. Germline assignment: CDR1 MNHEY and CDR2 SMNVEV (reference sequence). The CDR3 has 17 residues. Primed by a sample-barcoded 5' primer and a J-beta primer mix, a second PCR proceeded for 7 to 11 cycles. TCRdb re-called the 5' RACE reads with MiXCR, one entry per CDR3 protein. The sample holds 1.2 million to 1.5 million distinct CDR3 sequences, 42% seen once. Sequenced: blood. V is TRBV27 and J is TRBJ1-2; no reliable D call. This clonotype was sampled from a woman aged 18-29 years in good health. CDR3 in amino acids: CASSFGPVAHFNYGYTF. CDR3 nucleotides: TGTGCCAGCAGTTTCGGGCCAGTAGCCCACTTTAACTATGGCTACACCTTC.